This T cell receptor beta chain stems from a study of HIV-infected patients and healthy controls. CDR1 is SGHKS, CDR2 YYEKEE, per germline (reference sequence). Losses at the gene ends were 3 bases for V and 5 bases for J; bases not matched to a gene: 10. The CDR3 is 16 amino acids. Approximately 500 ng RNA was reverse transcribed with alpha and beta constant-region primers. Using multiplexing indices, alpha and beta chain libraries were generated apart by chain-specific third strand synthesis. All rearrangements within a chain used one primer pair; cDNA molecules carried barcodes. Each CDR3 protein gets one entry after TCRdb re-called the 5' RACE reads with MiXCR. The sample has approximately 25,000 distinct CDR3 sequences; roughly 7.9% are singletons. The repertoire came from unfractionated whole blood and reflected all unsorted peripheral T cells. Overall study findings and caveats: The seeming recovery of the Gini index after therapy in HIV-infected patients vanished in size-matched data.

The sample holds many counts of this clonotype. The antigen is unknown. This rearrangement joins TRBV5-5 to TRBJ1-1; 10 positions agree with TRBD1. Sequences were obtained from blood. This receptor was taken from an adult in good health. In DNA form, the CDR3 reads TGTGCCAGCAGCTCATTACCGGGACAGGGGAATACTGAAGCTTTCTTT. Protein sequence: CASSSLPGQGNTEAFF.